Below, 14 T cell receptor beta chains from the same sample are listed, as sequenced in a study of early T cells in non-severe SARS-CoV-2 infection. TCRdb recomputed calls from the 5' RACE reads with MiXCR, one row per CDR3 protein. Here the sample spans approximately 45,000 distinct CDR3 sequences, approximately 11% being singletons. Sequencing was done on a sample of whole blood. These receptors were taken from an adult who was a healthcare worker with PCR-confirmed SARS-CoV-2 infection or an uninfected control (not recorded which).

A few counts support this clonotype. The chain joins TRBV20-1 to TRBJ1-2; D unresolved. The V gene's germline CDR1 is DFQATT and CDR2 SNEGSKA (reference sequence). The V end was cut by 4 bases, the J end by 0 bases, with 18 bases between. The CDR3 covers 16 residues. The CDR3 bases are TGCAGTGCTACCAATGAGGCGGGGATAGCTAACTATGGCTACACCTTC. Protein: CSATNEAGIANYGYTF.

This clonotype has ten or more counts. V is TRBV16 and J is TRBJ2-7; D remains ambiguous. With 4 bases removed from V and 2 bases from J, the gap between germline ends came to 9 bases. The CDR3 runs to 13 residues. CDR1 and CDR2 from the germline V gene are KGHSY and FQNENV. CDR3 sequence (DNA): TGTGCCAGCAGCCGGCTAGGAGCCTACGAGCAGTACTTC. Its translation: CASSRLGAYEQYF.

At least ten counts were recorded for this clonotype. The J gene is TRBJ2-7, the V gene TRBV23-1, with D possibly being TRBD2 (6 bases). TRBV23-1 is classed as an ORF, of uncertain function. Trimming removed 1 base from V and 0 bases from J, with 13 bases in between. The CDR3 sequence is 16 residues long. The CDR3 region is CASSQCPGSPSYEQYF. In nucleotides, the CDR3 is TGCGCCAGCAGTCAATGCCCCGGGAGCCCCTCCTACGAGCAGTACTTC.

This clonotype was detected ten times or more. The chain is built from TRBV7-8 and TRBJ2-4; D possibly uses TRBD1 or TRBD2 (5 bases each). Trimming stripped 6 bases from V and 3 bases from J, with 15 bases between. The CDR3 totals 15 residues. Germline V gene lookup returns CDR1 SGHVS and CDR2 FQNEAQ. The CDR3 coding sequence is TGTGCCAGCAGTCAAACGGGGCCCGTCAAAAACATTCAGTACTTC. Translation gives CASSQTGPVKNIQYF.

This clonotype was counted a few times. This CDR3 is CASSPGPGLASPLHF. The CDR3 nucleotides read TGTGCCAGCAGCCCCGGGCCGGGTTTAGCCTCACCCCTCCACTTT. The chain uses TRBV9 and TRBJ1-6; D remains unclear. V lost 4 bases, J lost 10 bases, and 18 bases lay in between. The germline V gene encodes CDR1 SGDLS and CDR2 YYNGEE. The CDR3 is 15 amino acids.

This chain links TRBV27 with TRBJ2-1; 11 positions agree with TRBD2. This CDR3 comprises 15 residues. Unmatched junction bases numbered 6, after V lost 6 bases and J lost 5 bases. Germline V gene data show CDR1 as MNHEY and CDR2 as SMNVEV (reference sequence). The CDR3 DNA follows: TGTGCCAGCAGCCCACCGACTAGCGGGAACAATGAGCAGTTCTTC. Translation: CASSPPTSGNNEQFF.

This clonotype was seen only a few times. The chain couples TRBV10-3 to TRBJ2-5, with D perhaps TRBD2 (5 bases). CDR1 ENHRY and CDR2 SYGVKD come from the germline V gene. The CDR3 sequence is 12 residues long. Trimming removed 10 bases at V and 2 bases at J, with 11 bases between. CDR3 DNA: TGTGCCACCGAGGGTAATCAAGAGACCCAGTACTTC. Amino acid sequence: CATEGNQETQYF.

This clonotype was found a few times. The V call is TRBV27, the J call TRBJ1-2, with a tentative D call TRBD1 (5 bases). Between the trimmed V and J ends, which lost 3 bases and 4 bases, there was a span of 15 bases. CDR1 and CDR2 (germline): MNHEY, SMNVEV (reference sequence). The CDR3 totals 15 residues. The CDR3 DNA reads as TGTGCCAGCAGTTTTGTTTCAGGGTCCGGCTATGGCTACACCTTC. This translates into CASSFVSGSGYGYTF.

This clonotype showed up many times. This chain joins TRBV6-2 or TRBV6-3 and TRBJ2-7; 7 nucleotides agree with TRBD1. The V segment lost 5 bases and the J segment 7 bases; nucleotides outside the gene matches: 11. The CDR3 runs to 14 residues. The germline V gene encodes CDR1 MNHEY and CDR2 SVGEGT. CDR3 in DNA: TGTGCCAGCAGTACAAGACAGGGCAGGTTGGAGCAGTACTTC. Its translation is CASSTRQGRLEQYF.

V usage is TRBV7-2 and J usage is TRBJ1-6; 7 bases line up with TRBD1. Looked up from germline, CDR1 is SGHTA and CDR2 is FQGNSA. With V trimmed by 5 bases and J by 7 bases, 8 bases remained unmatched. The CDR3 spans 15 residues. The DNA of the CDR3 is TGTGCCAGCAGCCCCGCAGGGGGGCGGAATTCACCCCTCCACTTT. Its protein is CASSPAGGRNSPLHF.

This clonotype was seen a single time. A read error may be the cause here, since a much bigger clone is one base away. The genes are TRBV5-6 and TRBJ2-1; 8 nucleotides align to TRBD2. The CDR3 extends over 15 amino acids. Germline assignment: CDR1 SGHDT and CDR2 YYEEEE. DNA of the CDR3: TGTGCCAGCAGCTTGGTAGCGGGGATCTACGATGAGCAGTTCTTC. Encoded protein: CASSLVAGIYDEQFF.

The chain employs TRBV12-3 or TRBV12-4 and TRBJ2-3; 8 bases are a match to TRBD2. The CDR3 is made up of 16 amino acids. Trimming at V came to 3 bases and at J to 1 base, leaving 6 bases not matched to a gene. CDR3 residues: CASSFGRRGGTDTQYF. The CDR3 DNA follows: TGTGCCAGCAGTTTTGGGAGGCGGGGGGGCACAGATACGCAGTATTTT.

Turning to this clonotype: Possible read error: a much larger clone is one base away. As the CDR3 is not closed by the conserved phenylalanine or tryptophan, this likely results from a read error. The rearrangement uses TRBV6-6 and TRBJ2-5, with 11 bases aligning to TRBD1. Losses at the gene ends were 2 bases for V and 5 bases for J; bases not matched to a gene: 7. CDR3 size: 16 residues. The germline V gene encodes CDR1 MNHNY and CDR2 SVGAGI (reference sequence). In nucleotides, the CDR3 is TGTGCCAGCAGTTACACTCGGACAGGGGGCGTTGAGACCCAGTACCTC. This codes for CASSYTRTGGVETQYL.

This clonotype came up once. One end of the junction fails to match germline, which may point to a read error. The rearrangement uses TRBV29-1 and TRBJ1-5, with D unresolved. CDR1 is SQVTM and CDR2 is ANQGSEA in the germline V gene. The CDR3 sequence is 12 residues long. The CDR3 here is CSVSGGNQPQHF. The CDR3 DNA reads TGCAGCGTTTCGGGAGGCAATCAACCCCAGCATTTT.